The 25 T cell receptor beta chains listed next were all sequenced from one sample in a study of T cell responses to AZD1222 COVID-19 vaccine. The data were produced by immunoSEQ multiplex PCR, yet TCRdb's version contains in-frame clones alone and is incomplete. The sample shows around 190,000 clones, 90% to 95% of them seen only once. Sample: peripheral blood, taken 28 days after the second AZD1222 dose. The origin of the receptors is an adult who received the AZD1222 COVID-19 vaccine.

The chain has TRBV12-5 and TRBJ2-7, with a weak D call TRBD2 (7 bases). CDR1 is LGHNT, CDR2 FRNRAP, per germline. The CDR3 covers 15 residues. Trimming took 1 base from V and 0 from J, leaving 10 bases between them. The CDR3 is CASGLEGGGSYEQYF. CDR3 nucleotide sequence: TGTGCTAGTGGTTTGGAAGGGGGGGGCTCCTACGAGCAGTACTTC.

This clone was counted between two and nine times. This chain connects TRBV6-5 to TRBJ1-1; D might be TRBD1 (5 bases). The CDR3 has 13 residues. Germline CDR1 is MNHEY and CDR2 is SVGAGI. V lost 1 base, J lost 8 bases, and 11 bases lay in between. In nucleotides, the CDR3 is TGTGCCAGCAGTTACTTTGGGGGGAAAGAAGCTTTCTTT. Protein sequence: CASSYFGGKEAFF.

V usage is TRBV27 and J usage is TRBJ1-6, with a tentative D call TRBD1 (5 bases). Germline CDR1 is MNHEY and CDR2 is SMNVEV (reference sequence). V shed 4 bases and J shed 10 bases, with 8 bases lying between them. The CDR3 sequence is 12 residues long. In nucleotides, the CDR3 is TGTGCCAGCAGTTCCAGGGTCTCACCCCTCCACTTT. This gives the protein CASSSRVSPLHF.

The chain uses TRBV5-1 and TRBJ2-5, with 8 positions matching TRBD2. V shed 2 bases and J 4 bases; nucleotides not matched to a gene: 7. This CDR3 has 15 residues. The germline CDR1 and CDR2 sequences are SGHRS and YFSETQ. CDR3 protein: CASSFRALAAETQYF. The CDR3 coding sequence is TGCGCCAGCAGCTTTAGGGCACTAGCGGCAGAGACCCAGTACTTC. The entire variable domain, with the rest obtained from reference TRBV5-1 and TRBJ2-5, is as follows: KAGVTQTPRYLIKTRGQQVTLSCSPISGHRSVSWYQQTPGQGLQFLFEYFSETQRNKGNFPGRFSGRQFSNSRSEMNVSTLELGDSALYLCASSFRALAAETQYFGPGTRLLVL.

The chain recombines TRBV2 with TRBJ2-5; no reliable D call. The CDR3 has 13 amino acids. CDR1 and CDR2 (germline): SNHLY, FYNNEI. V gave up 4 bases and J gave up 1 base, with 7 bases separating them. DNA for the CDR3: TGTGCCAGCAGTGCTACCCCCCAAGAGACCCAGTACTTC. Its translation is CASSATPQETQYF.

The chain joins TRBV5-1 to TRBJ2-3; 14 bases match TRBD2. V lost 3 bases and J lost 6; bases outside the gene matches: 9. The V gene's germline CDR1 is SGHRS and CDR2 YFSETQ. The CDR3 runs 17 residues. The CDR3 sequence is CASSSIQTSGRADTQYF. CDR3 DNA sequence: TGCGCCAGCAGCTCCATACAGACTAGCGGGAGGGCGGATACGCAGTATTTT.

The CDR3: CASSFAPDSNQPQHF. DNA of the CDR3: TGTGCCAGCAGCTTCGCTCCGGATAGCAATCAGCCCCAGCATTTT. The chain carries TRBV5-5 and TRBJ1-5, with D hard to call. CDR3 length: 15 amino acids. Germline values: CDR1 SGHKS, CDR2 YYEKEE (reference sequence). Trimming took 2 bases from V and 0 from J, leaving 9 bases between them. The whole variable domain, remainder taken from reference TRBV5-5 and TRBJ1-5, is DAGVTQSPTHLIKTRGQQVTLRCSPISGHKSVSWYQQVLGQGPQFIFQYYEKEERGRGNFPDRFSARQFPNYSSELNVNALLLGDSALYLCASSFAPDSNQPQHFGDGTRLSIL.

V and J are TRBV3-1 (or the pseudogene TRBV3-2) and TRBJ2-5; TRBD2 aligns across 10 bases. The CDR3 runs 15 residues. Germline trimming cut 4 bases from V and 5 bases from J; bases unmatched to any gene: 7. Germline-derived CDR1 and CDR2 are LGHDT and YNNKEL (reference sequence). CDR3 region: CASSRIAGGVETQYF. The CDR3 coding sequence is TGTGCCAGCAGCCGAATAGCGGGGGGAGTGGAGACCCAGTACTTC.

The DNA of the CDR3 is TGTGCCAGCAGCTTGGCATTTGGGCACACAGATACGCAGTATTTT. Its translation is CASSLAFGHTDTQYF. The chain links TRBV5-4 to TRBJ2-3; D unclear. V gave up 0 bases and J gave up 2 bases, with 10 bases separating them. The CDR3 extends over 15 amino acids. Germline V lookup: CDR1 SGHNT, CDR2 YYREEE (reference sequence).

CDR3 amino acids: CASSQDSLVRAKNIQYF. Here the CDR3 DNA reads TGCGCCAGCAGCCAAGACTCACTAGTTCGAGCCAAAAACATTCAGTACTTC. The rearrangement uses TRBV4-1 and TRBJ2-4; TRBD2 is a possible D gene (5 bases). The germline V and J ends were trimmed by 0 bases and 0 bases, with 12 bases remaining between them. The germline gives CDR1 MGHRA, CDR2 YSYEKL. The CDR3 has 17 residues.

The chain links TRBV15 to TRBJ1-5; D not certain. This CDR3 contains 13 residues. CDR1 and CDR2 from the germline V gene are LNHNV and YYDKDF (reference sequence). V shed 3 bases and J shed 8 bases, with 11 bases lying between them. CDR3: CATSRHVEEPQHF. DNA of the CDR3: TGTGCCACCAGCAGGCACGTAGAGGAGCCCCAGCATTTT.

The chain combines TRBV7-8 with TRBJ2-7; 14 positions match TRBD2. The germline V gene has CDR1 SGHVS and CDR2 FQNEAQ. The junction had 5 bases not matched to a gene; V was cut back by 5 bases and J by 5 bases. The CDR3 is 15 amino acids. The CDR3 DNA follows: TGTGCCAGCAGCCTGGGACTAGCGGGAGTCCACGAGCAGTACTTC. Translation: CASSLGLAGVHEQYF.

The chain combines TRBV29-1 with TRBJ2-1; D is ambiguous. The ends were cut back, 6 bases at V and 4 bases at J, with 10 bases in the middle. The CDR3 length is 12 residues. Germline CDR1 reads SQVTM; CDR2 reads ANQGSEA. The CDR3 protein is CSVGSGYNEQFF. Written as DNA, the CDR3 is TGCAGCGTGGGGTCCGGTTACAATGAGCAGTTCTTC.

This CDR3 reads CASSYGTSDSYEQYF. The CDR3 coding sequence is TGCGCCAGCAGCTACGGGACTAGTGACTCCTACGAGCAGTACTTC. The genes are TRBV5-1 and TRBJ2-7; 8 nucleotides agree with TRBD2. Germline CDR1 and CDR2: SGHRS and YFSETQ. This CDR3 spans 15 amino acids. V dropped 3 bases and J dropped 0; count of bases not matched to a gene: 5.

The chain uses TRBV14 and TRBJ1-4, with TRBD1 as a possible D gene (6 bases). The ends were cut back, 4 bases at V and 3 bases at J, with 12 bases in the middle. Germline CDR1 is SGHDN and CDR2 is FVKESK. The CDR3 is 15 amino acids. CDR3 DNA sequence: TGTGCCAGCAGCCTCACAGGGTGGGCTAATGAAAAACTGTTTTTT. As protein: CASSLTGWANEKLFF.

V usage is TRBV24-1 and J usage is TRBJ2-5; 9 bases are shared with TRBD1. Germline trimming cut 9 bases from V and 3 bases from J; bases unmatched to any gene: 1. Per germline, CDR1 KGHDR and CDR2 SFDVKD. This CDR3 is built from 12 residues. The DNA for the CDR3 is TGTGCCACCGGACAGGGGAAAGAGACCCAGTACTTC. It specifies CATGQGKETQYF.

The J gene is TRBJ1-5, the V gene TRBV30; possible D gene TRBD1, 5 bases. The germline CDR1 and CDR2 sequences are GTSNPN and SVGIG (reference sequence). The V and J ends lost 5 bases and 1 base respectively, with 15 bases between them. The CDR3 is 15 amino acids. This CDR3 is CAWGPGYSSNQPQHF. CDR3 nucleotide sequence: TGTGCCTGGGGACCAGGGTACTCGAGCAATCAGCCCCAGCATTTT.

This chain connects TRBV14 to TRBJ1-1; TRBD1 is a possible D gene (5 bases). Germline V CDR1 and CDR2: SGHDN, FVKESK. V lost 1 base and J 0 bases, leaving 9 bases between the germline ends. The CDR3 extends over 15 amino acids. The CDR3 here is CASSQVDSLNTEAFF. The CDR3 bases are TGTGCCAGCAGCCAAGTTGACAGCCTGAACACTGAAGCTTTCTTT.

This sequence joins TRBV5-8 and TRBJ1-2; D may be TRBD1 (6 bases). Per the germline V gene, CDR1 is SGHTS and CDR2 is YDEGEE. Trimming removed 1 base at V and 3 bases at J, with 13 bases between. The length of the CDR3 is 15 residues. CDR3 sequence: CASSLWGARDYGYTF. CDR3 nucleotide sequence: TGTGCCAGCAGCTTGTGGGGGGCGCGTGACTATGGCTACACCTTC.

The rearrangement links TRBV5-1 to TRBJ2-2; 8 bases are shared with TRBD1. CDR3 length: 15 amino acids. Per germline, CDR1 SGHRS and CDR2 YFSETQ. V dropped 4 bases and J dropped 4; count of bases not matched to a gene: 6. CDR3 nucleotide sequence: TGCGCCAGCAGCATGCAGGGGGCGTTCACCGGGGAGCTGTTTTTT. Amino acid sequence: CASSMQGAFTGELFF.

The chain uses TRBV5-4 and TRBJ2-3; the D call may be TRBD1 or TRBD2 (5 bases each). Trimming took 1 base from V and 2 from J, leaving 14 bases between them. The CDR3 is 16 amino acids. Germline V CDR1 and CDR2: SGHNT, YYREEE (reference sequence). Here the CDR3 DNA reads TGTGCCAGCAGCTTGTGGGGCAGCGGCATCACAGATACGCAGTATTTT. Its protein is CASSLWGSGITDTQYF.

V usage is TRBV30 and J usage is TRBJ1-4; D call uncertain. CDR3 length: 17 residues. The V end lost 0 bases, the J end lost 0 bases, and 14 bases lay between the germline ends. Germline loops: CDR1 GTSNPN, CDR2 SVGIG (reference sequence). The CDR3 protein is CAWSVSFIGATNEKLFF. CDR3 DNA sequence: TGTGCCTGGAGTGTGAGTTTTATAGGAGCAACTAATGAAAAACTGTTTTTT.

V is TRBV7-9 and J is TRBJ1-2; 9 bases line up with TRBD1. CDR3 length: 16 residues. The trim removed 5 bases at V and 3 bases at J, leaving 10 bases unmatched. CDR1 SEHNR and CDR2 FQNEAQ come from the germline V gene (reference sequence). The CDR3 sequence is CASSDNRGPSHYGYTF. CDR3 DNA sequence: TGTGCCAGCAGCGATAACAGGGGGCCTTCCCACTATGGCTACACCTTC. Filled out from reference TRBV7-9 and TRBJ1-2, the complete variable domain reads DTGVSQNPRHKITKRGQNVTFRCDPISEHNRLYWYRQTLGQGPEFLTYFQNEAQLEKSRLLSDRFSAERPKGSFSTLEIQRTEQGDSAMYLCASSDNRGPSHYGYTFGSGTRLTVV.

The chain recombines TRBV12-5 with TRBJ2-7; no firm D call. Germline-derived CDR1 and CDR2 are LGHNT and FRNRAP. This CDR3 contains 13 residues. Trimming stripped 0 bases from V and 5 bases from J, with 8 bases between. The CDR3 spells CASGLVWGNEQYF. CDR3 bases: TGTGCTAGTGGTTTGGTATGGGGTAACGAGCAGTACTTC.

The DNA for the CDR3 is TGTGCCAGCAGCTTAGCAGCGGGAGGAACCTACGAGCAGTACTTC. Translating it yields CASSLAAGGTYEQYF. The chain joins TRBV11-2 to TRBJ2-7, with 9 bases aligning to TRBD2. The CDR3 has 15 residues. The junction had 3 bases not matched to a gene; V was cut back by 1 base and J by 2 bases. The germline gives CDR1 SGHAT, CDR2 FQNNGV.